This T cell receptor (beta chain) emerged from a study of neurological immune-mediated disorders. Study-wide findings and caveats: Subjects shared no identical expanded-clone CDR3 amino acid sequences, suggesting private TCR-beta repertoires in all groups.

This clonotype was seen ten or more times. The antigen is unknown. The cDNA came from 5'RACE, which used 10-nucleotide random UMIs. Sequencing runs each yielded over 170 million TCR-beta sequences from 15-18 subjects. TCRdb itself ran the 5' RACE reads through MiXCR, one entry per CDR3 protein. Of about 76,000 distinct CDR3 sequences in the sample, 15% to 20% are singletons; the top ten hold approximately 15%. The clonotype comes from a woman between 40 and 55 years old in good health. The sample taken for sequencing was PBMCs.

This chain's CDR3 is CASSSLPPEGDSKLNEQFF. The CDR3 nucleotides read TGCGCCAGCAGCTCCCTTCCACCCGAGGGGGACTCGAAATTAAATGAGCAGTTCTTC. The chain couples TRBV5-1 to TRBJ2-1; D possibly matches TRBD1 or TRBD2 (6 bases each). Germline CDR1 SGHRS, CDR2 YFSETQ. The CDR3 length is 19 residues. Between the trimmed V and J ends, which lost 3 bases and 7 bases, there was a span of 29 bases.